What follows is one TCR beta chain and its context. The target antigen is unknown. These data come from a study of T cell responses to AZD1222 COVID-19 vaccine. In germline, CDR1 is LNHDA, CDR2 SQIVND (reference sequence). The CDR3 runs to 16 residues. V shed 9 bases and J 0 bases; nucleotides not matched to a gene: 10. Study-wide results and limits: Researchers took repertoire samples only after the peak T cell response had come. Regions 160-218 and 743-854 dominated among vaccine-associated CD4 TCRs spanning spike. Clonal diversity was possibly underestimated; the donors were predominantly white British and more often female.

Data came from immunoSEQ multiplex PCR; TCRdb stores just in-frame clones and leaves some out. The sample shows some 100,000 clones, 92% of them seen only once. The sequenced sample was peripheral blood, obtained 28 days after the second AZD1222 dose. The chain uses TRBV19 and TRBJ1-4, with 7 nucleotides matching TRBD1. This sequence originates from an adult who received the AZD1222 COVID-19 vaccine. The DNA of the CDR3 is TGTGCCAGCCAACGACAGGGCCGCGCAACTAATGAAAAACTGTTTTTT. Translated: CASQRQGRATNEKLFF.